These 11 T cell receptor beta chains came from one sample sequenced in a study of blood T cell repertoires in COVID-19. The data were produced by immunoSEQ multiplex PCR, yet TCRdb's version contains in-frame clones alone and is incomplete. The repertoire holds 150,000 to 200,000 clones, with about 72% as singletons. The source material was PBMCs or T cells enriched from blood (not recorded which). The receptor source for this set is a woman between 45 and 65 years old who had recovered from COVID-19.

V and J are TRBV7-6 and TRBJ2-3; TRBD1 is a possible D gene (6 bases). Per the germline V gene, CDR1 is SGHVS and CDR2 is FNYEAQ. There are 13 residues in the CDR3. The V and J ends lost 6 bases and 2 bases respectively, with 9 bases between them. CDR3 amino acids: CASSQGHTDTQYF. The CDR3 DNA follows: TGTGCCAGCAGTCAGGGGCACACAGATACGCAGTATTTT.

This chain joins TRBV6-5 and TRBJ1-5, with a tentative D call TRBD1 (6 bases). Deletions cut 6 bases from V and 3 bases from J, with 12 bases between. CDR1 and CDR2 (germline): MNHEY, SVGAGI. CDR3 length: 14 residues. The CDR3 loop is CASRSAGDNQPQHF. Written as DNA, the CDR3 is TGTGCCAGCAGGTCAGCAGGGGACAATCAGCCCCAGCATTTT.

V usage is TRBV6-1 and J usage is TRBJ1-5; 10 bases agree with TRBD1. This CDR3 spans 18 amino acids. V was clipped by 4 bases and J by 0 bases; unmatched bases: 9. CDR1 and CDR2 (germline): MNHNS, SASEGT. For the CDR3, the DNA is TGTGCCAGCAGTGGACGACAGGGGGCAACTCATAGCAATCAGCCCCAGCATTTT. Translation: CASSGRQGATHSNQPQHF.

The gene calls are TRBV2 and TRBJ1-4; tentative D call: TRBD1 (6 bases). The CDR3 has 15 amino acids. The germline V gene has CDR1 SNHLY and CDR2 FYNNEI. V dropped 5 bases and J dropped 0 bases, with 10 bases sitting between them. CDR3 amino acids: CASSPRQATNEKLFF. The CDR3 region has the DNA TGTGCCAGCAGTCCTAGACAGGCAACTAATGAAAAACTGTTTTTT.

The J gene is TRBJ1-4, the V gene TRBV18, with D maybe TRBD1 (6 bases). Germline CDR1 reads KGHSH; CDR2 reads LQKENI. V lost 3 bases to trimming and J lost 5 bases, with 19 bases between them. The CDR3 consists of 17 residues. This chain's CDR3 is CASSPPTGQGMNEKLFF. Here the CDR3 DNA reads TGTGCCAGCTCACCCCCGACCGGGCAGGGGATGAATGAAAAACTGTTTTTT.

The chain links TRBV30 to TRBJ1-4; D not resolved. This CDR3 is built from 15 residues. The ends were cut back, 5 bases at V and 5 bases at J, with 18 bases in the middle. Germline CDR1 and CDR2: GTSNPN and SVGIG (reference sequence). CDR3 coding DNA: TGTGCCTGGGGCCTGGCGGGTTCAAGAAATGAAAAACTGTTTTTT. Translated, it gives CAWGLAGSRNEKLFF.

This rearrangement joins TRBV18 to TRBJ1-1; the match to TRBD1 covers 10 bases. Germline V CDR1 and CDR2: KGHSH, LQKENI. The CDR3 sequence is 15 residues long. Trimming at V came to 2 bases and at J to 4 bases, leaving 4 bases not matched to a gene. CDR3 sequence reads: CASSPTGQGGTEAFF. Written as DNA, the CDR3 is TGTGCCAGCTCACCAACCGGACAGGGGGGCACTGAAGCTTTCTTT.

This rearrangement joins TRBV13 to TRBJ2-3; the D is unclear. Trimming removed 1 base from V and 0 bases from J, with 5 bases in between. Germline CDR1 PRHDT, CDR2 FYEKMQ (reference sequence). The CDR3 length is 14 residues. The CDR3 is CASSLEPSTDTQYF. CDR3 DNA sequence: TGTGCCAGCAGCTTAGAGCCCAGCACAGATACGCAGTATTTT.

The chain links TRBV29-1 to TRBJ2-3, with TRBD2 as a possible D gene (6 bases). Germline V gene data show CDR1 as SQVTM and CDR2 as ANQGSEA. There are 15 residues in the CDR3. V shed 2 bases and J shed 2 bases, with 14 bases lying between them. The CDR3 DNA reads TGCAGCGTTGAACCCGCTAGCGCCATCACAGATACGCAGTATTTT. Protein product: CSVEPASAITDTQYF.

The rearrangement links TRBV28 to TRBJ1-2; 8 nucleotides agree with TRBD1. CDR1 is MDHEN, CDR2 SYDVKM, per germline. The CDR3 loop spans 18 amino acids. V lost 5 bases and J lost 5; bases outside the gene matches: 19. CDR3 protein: CASSLGGIQGEGRYGYTF. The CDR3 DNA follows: TGTGCCAGCAGTCTTGGGGGAATACAGGGGGAGGGCAGATATGGCTACACCTTC.

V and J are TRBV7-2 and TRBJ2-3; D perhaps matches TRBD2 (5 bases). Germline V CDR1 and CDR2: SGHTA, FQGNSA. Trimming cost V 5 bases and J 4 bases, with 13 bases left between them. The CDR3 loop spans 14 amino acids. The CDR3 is CASSPTSGADTQYF. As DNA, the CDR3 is TGTGCCAGCAGCCCTACCTCCGGGGCAGATACGCAGTATTTT.